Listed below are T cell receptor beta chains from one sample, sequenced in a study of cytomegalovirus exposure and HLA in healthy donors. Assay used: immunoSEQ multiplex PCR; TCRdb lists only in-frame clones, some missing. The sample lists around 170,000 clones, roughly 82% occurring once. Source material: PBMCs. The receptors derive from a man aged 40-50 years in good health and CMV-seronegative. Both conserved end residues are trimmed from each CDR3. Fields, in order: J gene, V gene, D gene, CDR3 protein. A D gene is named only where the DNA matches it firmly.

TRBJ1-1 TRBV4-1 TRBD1 ASSQEVTGVNTEAF
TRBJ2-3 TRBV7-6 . ASSLAGRSTDTQY
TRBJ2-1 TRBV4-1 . ASSQGGGATAPKF
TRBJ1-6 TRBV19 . ASSTHSTSSYNSPLH
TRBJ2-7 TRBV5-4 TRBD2 ASSETSGNVEQY
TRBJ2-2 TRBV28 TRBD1 ASRLQGTGELF
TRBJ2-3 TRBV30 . AWSVDGVGGTDTQY
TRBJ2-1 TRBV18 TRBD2 ASSLQAGGSYNEQF
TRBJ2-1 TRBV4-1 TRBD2 ASSQLPFLGLAGDEQF
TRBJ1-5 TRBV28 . ASRGWDQPQH
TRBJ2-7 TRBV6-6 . ATSLTLYEQY
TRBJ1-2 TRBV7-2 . ASSLDPGYGYT
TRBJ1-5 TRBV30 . AWSHTGKRNQPQH
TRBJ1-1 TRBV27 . ASSLTQVIGKAEAF
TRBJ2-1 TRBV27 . ASRPRGADRYNEQF
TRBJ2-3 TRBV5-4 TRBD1 ASSPKNPGQGNTDTQY
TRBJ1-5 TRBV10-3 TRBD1 AICRGANQPQH
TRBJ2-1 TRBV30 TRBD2 ALRLAGGPVNEQF
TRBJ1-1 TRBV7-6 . ASSLVGEAVTEAF
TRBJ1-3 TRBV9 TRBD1 ASSVGTGTENTIY
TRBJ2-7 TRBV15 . ATSRGTGNYEQY
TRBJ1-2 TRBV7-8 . ASSLEGRRSYGYT
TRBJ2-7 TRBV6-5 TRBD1 ASSRTGGSREQY
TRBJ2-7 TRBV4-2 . ASSQDLQGREQY
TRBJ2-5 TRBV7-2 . ASSSLRETQY
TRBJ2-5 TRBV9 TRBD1 ASSERDRGRGETQY
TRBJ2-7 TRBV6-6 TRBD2 ASSYPSGRAYEQY
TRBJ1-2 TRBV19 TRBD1 ASSTFRTGTGRGYT
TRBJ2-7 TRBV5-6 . ASSVSFGVHEQY
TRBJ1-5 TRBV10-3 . AIKAPDKYSNQPQH
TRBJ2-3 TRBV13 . ASSYYRVQRGSTDTQY
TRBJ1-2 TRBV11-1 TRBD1 ASSLTGEGYGYT
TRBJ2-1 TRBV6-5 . ASSYGLAYNEQF
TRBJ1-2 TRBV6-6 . ASSYNTGPGYGYT
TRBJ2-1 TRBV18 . ASSPLPPRSTYNEQF
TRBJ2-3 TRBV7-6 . ASSSQSDTQY
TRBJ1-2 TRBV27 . ASRGQPPRYGYT